This T cell receptor (beta chain) was sequenced for a study of T cells expressing NK-cell markers. At the level of the study: Sequencing of TCR beta repertoires drew on sorted CD3+CD56+NKG2C+, CD3+CD56+NKG2C- and CD3+CD56-NKG2C+ T cells.

Notes on this clonotype: Its antigen is not identified.

Germline V gene sequence: CDR1 MNHNY, CDR2 SVGAGI (reference sequence). CDR3 length: 16 amino acids. No DNA is given; TCRdb re-called the 5' RACE reads and lists each CDR3 protein once. The specimen's table records around 470,000 distinct CDR3 sequences. General study findings and limits: Five to seven of the donors carried dominant NKG2C+ clonotypes that took up 1.0-7.0% of their CD8+ T cells. Several donors' CD3+CD56-NKG2C+ cells were dominated by the same clonotypes.

Sequenced material: blood T cells: a sorted CD56 or NKG2C T cell subset, CD4+ or CD8+ T cells, or bulk PBMC T cells (not recorded which). The receptor was derived from a woman aged 50 to 60 in good health. The chain recombines TRBV6-6 with TRBJ2-7; with no DNA, the TCRdb D assignment of TRBD1 cannot be verified. CDR3 protein: CASSRDDRRSSYEQYF.